Reported below is one TCR beta chain. The target of this receptor is not known. One end of the junction fails to match germline, which may point to a read error. Total RNA and DNA were co-extracted without cell sorting from around 20-30 mg of bulk tissue using the AllPrep DNA/RNA mini kit. Between late 2015 and March 2016, five patients in China with histopathologically diagnosed primary liver carcinoma had surgical resection. At the time of sampling, the patients had chronic HBV infection and had not received any treatment. Each tumor was sampled at five spatially separated regions: the tumor centre plus the superior, inferior, left-lateral and right-lateral poles. More than 80% viable tumor cells were found by histology in every tumor sample. Each fresh piece of tumor and adjacent tissue was cut in two, with one half stored in RNAlater at -80 degrees C and the other half sent for histology. TCRbeta-specific cDNA was reverse-transcribed from 500 to 550 ng total RNA using a constant-region primer and ProtoScript II reverse transcriptase. Construction of the TCRbeta libraries relied on three nested rounds of multiplex PCR, following a slightly modified ARM-PCR procedure. Each of the first two PCR rounds ran for about 10 cycles and used multiplex TRBV1-TRBV30 forward primers together with a Cbeta reverse primer. Sample barcodes and Illumina adapters were attached in a final 25-cycle PCR using Deep VentR polymerase. Before sequencing, amplicons between 200 and 500 bp were purified from gel using a QIAquick gel extraction kit. The TCRbeta amplicons were sequenced with 250-bp paired-end reads on an Illumina HiSeq 2500. The authors processed their data as follows. Quality trimming of reads was performed with Trimmomatic v0.33, and paired reads were merged with FLASH v1.2.11 so that full CDR3 sequences could be recovered. V, D and J germline segments were assigned to the rearranged TCRbeta sequences by MiGEC v1.2.1b. Clonotype statistics and Shannon-Wiener diversity indices were computed with VDJtools v1.0.0. Except for diversity analysis, only the 250 most abundant clonotypes of each sample were used in subsequent analyses to reduce sampling bias. Using fastp trimming at Q25 and MiXCR clonotype assembly, TCRdb reanalyzed the public sequencing data and kept in-frame beta chains. Identical CDR3 protein sequences are pooled into one entry, listed with their most common genes and DNA. Clone size and V and J calls follow TCRdb, not the original study. A total of about 99,000 distinct CDR3 sequences appear in this sample, almost 70% of them only once. Approximately 10% of the sample goes to the ten largest clones.

The data are from a study of tumor-infiltrating lymphocytes in primary liver carcinoma (dated by TCRdb to about 2017). The study in broad terms: Hepatocellular carcinoma (four) or combined HCC and intrahepatic cholangiocarcinoma (one) was present in the five patients, who were three men and two women aged 30 to 69 years. Reproducibility between technical replicate repertoires was high, with correlation coefficients above 0.95 and mean shared-clone rates approximately 0.88. The five patients had tumors staged T1-T3 N0M0, with maximum diameters ranging from about 4.2 to 10 cm. The study combined TCRbeta repertoire sequencing, expression microarrays and whole-exome sequencing across five regions of each liver tumor, with adjacent normal tissue and blood. To link TCRbeta repertoire diversity to the local molecular phenotype, the 20 to 25 tumor region samples were profiled with Agilent mRNA microarrays. A total of 35 or so specimens from 5 patients went through TCRbeta repertoire sequencing, namely 25 tumor regions, 5 adjacent noncancerous liver tissues and 5 peripheral blood samples. Each sample produced roughly 3.5 to 7.5 million productive TCRbeta reads, and read depth showed no significant difference between tissue types. What the work shows at the level of the full study, not this receptor alone: Just about 8-25% of top clones turned up in all five regions of a tumor, which suggests spatial heterogeneity among tumor-infiltrating T cells. Because sequencing covered only the TCR beta chain and unpaired alpha chains were not captured, true repertoire diversity is likely underestimated. The study included only four to six patients, and the authors note findings should be validated in a larger study. Compared with blood, tumors had a significantly larger share of the repertoire taken up by the top 250 clones (p = 0.039). Repertoire overlap was found to be higher between tumor regions (mean approximately 36%) than between tumor-adjacent (approximately 17%) or tumor-blood (around 15%) pairs, consistent with antigen-driven expansion. Since the samples were bulk and unsorted, there was no way to compare CD4+ and CD8+ T cell repertoires.

Per the germline V gene, SGHAT is the CDR1 and FQNNGV is the CDR2. Measured from the cysteine to the phenylalanine, the CDR3 is 15 residues long. Of the read, only the CDR3 DNA is kept; its 45 bases are in frame from base 1. The receptor's source is an older woman with primary liver carcinoma and hepatitis B virus infection. The chain is encoded by TRBV11-2 joined to TRBJ2-3, and perhaps TRBD2 as D gene, on 7 matching bases. The sample consisted of liver tumor tissue from sampling region 5. The sample's cell subset or site label, decoded: tumor region T5, tumor centre. The DNA reads as follows: TGTGCCGGCAGCCTACAGAGGGGGGGCTTAGATATGCAGTATTTT. The translation is CAGSLQRGGLDMQYF.